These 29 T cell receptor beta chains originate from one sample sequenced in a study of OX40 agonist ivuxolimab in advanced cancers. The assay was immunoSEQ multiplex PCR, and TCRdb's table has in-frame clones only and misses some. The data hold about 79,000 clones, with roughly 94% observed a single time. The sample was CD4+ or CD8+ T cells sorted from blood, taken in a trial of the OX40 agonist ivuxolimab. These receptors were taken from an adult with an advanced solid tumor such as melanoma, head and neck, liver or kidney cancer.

The CDR3 DNA reads TGCGCCAGCAGCTCGGACAGGGGCTATGGCTACACCTTC. It yields the protein CASSSDRGYGYTF. The chain has TRBV5-1 and TRBJ1-2, with 9 bases that match TRBD1. Germline loops: CDR1 SGHRS, CDR2 YFSETQ. The CDR3 consists of 13 residues. V lost 3 bases to trimming and J lost 4 bases; unmatched junction nucleotides: 1.

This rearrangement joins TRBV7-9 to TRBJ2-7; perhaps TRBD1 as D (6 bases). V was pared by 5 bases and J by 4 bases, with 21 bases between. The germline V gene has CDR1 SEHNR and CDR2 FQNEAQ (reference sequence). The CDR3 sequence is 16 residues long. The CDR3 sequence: CASSASPGLRGYEQYF. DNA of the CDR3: TGTGCCAGCAGCGCAAGTCCGGGGCTGAGGGGGTACGAGCAGTACTTC.

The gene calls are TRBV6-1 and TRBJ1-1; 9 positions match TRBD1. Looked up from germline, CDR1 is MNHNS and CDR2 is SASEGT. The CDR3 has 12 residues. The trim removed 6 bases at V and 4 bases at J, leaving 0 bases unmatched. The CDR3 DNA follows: TGTGCCAGCAGGGGACAGGGCACTGAAGCTTTCTTT. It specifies CASRGQGTEAFF.

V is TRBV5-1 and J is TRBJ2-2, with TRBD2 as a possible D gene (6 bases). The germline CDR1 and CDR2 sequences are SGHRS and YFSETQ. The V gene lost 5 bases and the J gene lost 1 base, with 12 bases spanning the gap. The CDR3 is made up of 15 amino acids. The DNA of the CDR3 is TGCGCCAGCAGGCCTTCGGGGGAGAACACCGGGGAGCTGTTTTTT. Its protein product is CASRPSGENTGELFF.

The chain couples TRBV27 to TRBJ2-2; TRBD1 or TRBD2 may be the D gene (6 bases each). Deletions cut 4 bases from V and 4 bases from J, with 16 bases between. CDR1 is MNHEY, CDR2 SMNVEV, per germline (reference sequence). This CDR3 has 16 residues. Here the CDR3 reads CASSSLRDTITGELFF. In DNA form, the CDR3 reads TGTGCCAGCAGTTCCCTGCGGGACACGATCACCGGGGAGCTGTTTTTT.

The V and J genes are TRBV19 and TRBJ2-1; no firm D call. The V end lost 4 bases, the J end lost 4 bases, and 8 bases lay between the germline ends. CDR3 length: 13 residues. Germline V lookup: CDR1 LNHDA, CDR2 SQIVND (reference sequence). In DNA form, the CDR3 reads TGTGCCAGTAGTAGCGCCGGATACAATGAGCAGTTCTTC. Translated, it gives CASSSAGYNEQFF.

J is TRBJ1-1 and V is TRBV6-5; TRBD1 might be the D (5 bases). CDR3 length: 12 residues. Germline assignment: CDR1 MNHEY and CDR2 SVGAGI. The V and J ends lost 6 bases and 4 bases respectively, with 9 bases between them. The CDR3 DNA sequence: TGTGCCAGCAGGGGGGTGGGCACTGAAGCTTTCTTT. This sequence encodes CASRGVGTEAFF.

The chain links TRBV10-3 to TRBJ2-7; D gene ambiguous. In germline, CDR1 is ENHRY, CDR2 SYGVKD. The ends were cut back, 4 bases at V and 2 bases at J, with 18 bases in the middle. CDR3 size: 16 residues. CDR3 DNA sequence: TGTGCCATCAGTGTGGACCCGGGCCAATTGACCTACGAGCAGTACTTC. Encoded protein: CAISVDPGQLTYEQYF.

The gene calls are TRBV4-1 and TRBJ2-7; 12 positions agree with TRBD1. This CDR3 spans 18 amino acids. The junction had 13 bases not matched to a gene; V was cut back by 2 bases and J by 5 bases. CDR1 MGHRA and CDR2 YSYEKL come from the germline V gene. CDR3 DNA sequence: TGCGCCAGCAGCCAACCTCACAGGGGACAGGGGGCGAGAAACGAGCAGTACTTC. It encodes CASSQPHRGQGARNEQYF.

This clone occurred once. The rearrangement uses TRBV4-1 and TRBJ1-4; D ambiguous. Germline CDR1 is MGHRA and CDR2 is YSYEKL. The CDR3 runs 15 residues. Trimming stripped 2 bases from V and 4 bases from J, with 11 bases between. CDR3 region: CASSQIQMDNEKLFF. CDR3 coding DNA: TGCGCCAGCAGCCAAATCCAGATGGATAATGAAAAACTGTTTTTT.

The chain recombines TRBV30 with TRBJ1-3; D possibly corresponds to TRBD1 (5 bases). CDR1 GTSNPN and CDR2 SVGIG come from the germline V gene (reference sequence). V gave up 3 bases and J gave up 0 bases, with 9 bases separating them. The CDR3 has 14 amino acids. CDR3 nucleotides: TGTGCCTGGAGGGGGCAGTTCTCTGGAAACACCATATATTTT. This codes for CAWRGQFSGNTIYF.

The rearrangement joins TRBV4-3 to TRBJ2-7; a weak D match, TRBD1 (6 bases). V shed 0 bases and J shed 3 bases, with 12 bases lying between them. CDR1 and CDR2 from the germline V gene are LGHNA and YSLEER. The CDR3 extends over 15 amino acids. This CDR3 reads CASSQDYEGVYEQYF. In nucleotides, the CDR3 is TGCGCCAGCAGCCAAGATTACGAGGGGGTCTACGAGCAGTACTTC.

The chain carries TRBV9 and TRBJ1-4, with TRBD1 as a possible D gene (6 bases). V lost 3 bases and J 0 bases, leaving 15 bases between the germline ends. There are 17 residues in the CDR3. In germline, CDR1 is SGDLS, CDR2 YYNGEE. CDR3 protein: CASSDGQTTATNEKLFF. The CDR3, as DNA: TGTGCCAGCAGCGATGGACAGACAACTGCAACTAATGAAAAACTGTTTTTT.

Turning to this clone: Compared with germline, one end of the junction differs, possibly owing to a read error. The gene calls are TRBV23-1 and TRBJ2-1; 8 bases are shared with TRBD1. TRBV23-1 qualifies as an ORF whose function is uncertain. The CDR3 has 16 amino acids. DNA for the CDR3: TGCGCCAGCAGTCAATCTCCAGGGGGCTCCCACAATGAGCAGTTCTTC. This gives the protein CASSQSPGGSHNEQFF.

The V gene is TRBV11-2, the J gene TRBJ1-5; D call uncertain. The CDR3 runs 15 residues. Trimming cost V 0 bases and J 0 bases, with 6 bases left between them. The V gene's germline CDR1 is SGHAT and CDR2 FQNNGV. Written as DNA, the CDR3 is TGTGCCAGCAGCTTAGATCTAACTAGCAATCAGCCCCAGCATTTT. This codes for CASSLDLTSNQPQHF. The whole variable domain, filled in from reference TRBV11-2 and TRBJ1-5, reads EAGVAQSPRYKIIEKRQSVAFWCNPISGHATLYWYQQILGQGPKLLIQFQNNGVVDDSQLPKDRFSAERLKGVDSTLKIQPAKLEDSAVYLCASSLDLTSNQPQHFGDGTRLSIL.

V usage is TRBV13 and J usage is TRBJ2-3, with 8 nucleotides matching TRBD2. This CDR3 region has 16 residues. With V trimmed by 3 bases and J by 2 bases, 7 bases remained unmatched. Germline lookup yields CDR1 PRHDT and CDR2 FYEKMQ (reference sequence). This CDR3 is CASSFSASGYTDTQYF. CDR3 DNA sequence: TGTGCCAGCAGCTTTTCGGCTAGCGGGTACACAGATACGCAGTATTTT.

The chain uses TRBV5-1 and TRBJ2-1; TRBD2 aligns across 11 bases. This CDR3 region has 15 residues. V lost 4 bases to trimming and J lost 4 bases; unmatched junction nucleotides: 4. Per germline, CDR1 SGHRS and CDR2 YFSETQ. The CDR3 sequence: CASSITSGGYNEQFF. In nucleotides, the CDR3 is TGCGCCAGCAGCATAACTAGCGGGGGTTACAATGAGCAGTTCTTC.

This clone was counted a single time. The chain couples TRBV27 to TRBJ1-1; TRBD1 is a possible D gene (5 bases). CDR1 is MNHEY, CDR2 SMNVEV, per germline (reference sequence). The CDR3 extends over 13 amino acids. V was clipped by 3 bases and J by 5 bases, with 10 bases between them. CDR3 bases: TGTGCCAGCAGTTTGGGGGGACGAACTGAAGCTTTCTTT. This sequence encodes CASSLGGRTEAFF.

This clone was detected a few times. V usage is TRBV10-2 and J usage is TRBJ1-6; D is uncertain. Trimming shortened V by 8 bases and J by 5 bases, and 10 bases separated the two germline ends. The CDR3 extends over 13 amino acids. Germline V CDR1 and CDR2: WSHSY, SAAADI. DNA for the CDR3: TGCGCCAGCCGGAGAGGTGATAATTCACCCCTCCACTTT. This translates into CASRRGDNSPLHF.

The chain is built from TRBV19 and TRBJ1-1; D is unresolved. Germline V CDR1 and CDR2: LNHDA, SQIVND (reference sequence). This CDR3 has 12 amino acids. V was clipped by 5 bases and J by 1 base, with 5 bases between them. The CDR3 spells CASSYRNTEAFF. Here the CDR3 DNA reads TGTGCCAGTAGTTACAGGAACACTGAAGCTTTCTTT.

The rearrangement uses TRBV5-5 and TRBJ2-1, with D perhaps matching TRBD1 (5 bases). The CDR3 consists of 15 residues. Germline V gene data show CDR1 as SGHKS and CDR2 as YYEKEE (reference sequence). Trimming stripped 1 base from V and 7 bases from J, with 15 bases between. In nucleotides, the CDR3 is TGTGCCAGCAGCTTGTCGCAGGGTGAGGAGAATGAGCAGTTCTTC. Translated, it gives CASSLSQGEENEQFF.

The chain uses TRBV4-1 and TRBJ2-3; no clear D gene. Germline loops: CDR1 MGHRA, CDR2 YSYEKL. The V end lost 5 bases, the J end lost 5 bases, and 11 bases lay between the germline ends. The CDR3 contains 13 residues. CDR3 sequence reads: CASSGLEIDTQYF. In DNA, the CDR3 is TGCGCCAGCAGCGGGTTAGAGATAGATACGCAGTATTTT.

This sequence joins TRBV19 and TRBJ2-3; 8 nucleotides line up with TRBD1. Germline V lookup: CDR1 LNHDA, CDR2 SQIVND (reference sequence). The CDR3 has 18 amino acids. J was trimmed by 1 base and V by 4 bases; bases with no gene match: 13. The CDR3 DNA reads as TGTGCCAGTAGTACCATAGAAATCAGGGGGCCGGGCACAGATACGCAGTATTTT. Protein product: CASSTIEIRGPGTDTQYF.

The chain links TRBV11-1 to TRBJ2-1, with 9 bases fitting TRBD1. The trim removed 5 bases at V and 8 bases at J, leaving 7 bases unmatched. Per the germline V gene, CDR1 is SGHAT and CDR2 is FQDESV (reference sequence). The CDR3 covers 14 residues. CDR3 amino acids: CASSPGQGMDEQFF. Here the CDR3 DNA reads TGTGCCAGCAGCCCGGGACAGGGTATGGATGAGCAGTTCTTC.

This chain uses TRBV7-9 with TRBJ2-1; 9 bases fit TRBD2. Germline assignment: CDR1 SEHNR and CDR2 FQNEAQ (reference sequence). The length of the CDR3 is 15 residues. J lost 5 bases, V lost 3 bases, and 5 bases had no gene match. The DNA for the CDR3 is TGTGCCAGCAGCTTTGGGCTAGCGGGGAACAATGAGCAGTTCTTC. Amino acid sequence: CASSFGLAGNNEQFF. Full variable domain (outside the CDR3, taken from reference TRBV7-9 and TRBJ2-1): DTGVSQNPRHKITKRGQNVTFRCDPISEHNRLYWYRQTLGQGPEFLTYFQNEAQLEKSRLLSDRFSAERPKGSFSTLEIQRTEQGDSAMYLCASSFGLAGNNEQFFGPGTRLTVL.

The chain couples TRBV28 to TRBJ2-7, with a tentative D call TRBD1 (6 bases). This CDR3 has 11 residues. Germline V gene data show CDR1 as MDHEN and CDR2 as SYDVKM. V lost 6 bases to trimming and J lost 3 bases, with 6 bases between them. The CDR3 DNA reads TGTGCCAGCAGGGACAGCTACGAGCAGTACTTC. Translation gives CASRDSYEQYF. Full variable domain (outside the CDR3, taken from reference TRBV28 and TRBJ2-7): DVKVTQSSRYLVKRTGEKVFLECVQDMDHENMFWYRQDPGLGLRLIYFSYDVKMKEKGDIPEGYSVSREKKERFSLILESASTNQTSMYLCASRDSYEQYFGPGTRLTVT.

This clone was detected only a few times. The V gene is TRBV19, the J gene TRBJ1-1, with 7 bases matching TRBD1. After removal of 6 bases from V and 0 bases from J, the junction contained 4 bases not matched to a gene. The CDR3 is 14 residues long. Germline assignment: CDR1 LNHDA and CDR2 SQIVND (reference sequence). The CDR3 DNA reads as TGTGCCAGTAGCCCCGGGACAGTGAACACTGAAGCTTTCTTT. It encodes CASSPGTVNTEAFF.

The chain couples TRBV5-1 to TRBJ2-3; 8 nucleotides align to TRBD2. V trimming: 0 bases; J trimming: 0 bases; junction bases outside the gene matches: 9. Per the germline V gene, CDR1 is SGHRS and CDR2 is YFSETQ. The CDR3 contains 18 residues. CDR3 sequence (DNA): TGCGCCAGCAGCTTGGCCTCACTAGCGGACTATAGCACAGATACGCAGTATTTT. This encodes CASSLASLADYSTDTQYF.

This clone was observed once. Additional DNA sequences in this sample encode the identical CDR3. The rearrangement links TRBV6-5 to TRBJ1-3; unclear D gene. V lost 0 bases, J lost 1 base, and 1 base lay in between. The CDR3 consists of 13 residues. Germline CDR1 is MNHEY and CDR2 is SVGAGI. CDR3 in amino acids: CASSYSSGNTIYF. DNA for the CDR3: TGTGCCAGCAGTTACTCTTCTGGAAACACCATATATTTT.